These 23 T cell receptor beta chains originate from one sample sequenced in a study of blood T cells in healthy people across ages. A sample-barcoded 5' primer and a J-beta primer mix were used in a second PCR of roughly 7 to 12 cycles. Via MiXCR, TCRdb re-called the 5' RACE reads, giving one row per CDR3 protein. The repertoire holds 1.5 million to 2 million distinct CDR3 sequences, with 30% to 35% as singletons. Sequenced material: blood. The receptors come from a woman aged 25 to 39 in good health.

The rearrangement uses TRBV2 and TRBJ1-1, with TRBD1 as a possible D gene (5 bases). V was clipped by 4 bases and J by 0 bases, with 12 bases between them. CDR1 and CDR2 (germline): SNHLY, FYNNEI. The CDR3 is 15 residues long. CDR3 nucleotides: TGTGCCAGCAGTGCGGGGAAAGGGGTGAACACTGAAGCTTTCTTT. This translates into CASSAGKGVNTEAFF.

This clonotype was counted ten times or more. CDR3 coding DNA: TGTGCCAGCAGTCTCTGGGGGGGAGAGACCCAGTACTTC. Translating gives CASSLWGGETQYF. The genes are TRBV11-2 and TRBJ2-5; 7 bases agree with TRBD2. CDR1 is SGHAT, CDR2 FQNNGV, per germline. The V and J ends lost 6 bases and 4 bases, in that order; junction bases with no gene match: 5. The length of the CDR3 is 13 residues. Based on the CDR3 plus reference TRBV11-2 and TRBJ2-5, the full variable domain is EAGVAQSPRYKIIEKRQSVAFWCNPISGHATLYWYQQILGQGPKLLIQFQNNGVVDDSQLPKDRFSAERLKGVDSTLKIQPAKLEDSAVYLCASSLWGGETQYFGPGTRLLVL.

This chain links TRBV9 with TRBJ2-2; perhaps TRBD1 as D (6 bases). The ends were cut back, 3 bases at V and 3 bases at J, with 15 bases in the middle. The CDR3 sequence is 16 residues long. Germline V gene lookup returns CDR1 SGDLS and CDR2 YYNGEE. This chain's CDR3 is CASSASTGTYTGELFF. CDR3 DNA: TGTGCCAGCAGCGCCTCGACAGGAACCTACACCGGGGAGCTGTTTTTT.

This clonotype was counted only a few times. This chain joins TRBV20-1 and TRBJ2-5, with 10 bases that match TRBD2. Per germline, CDR1 DFQATT and CDR2 SNEGSKA (reference sequence). The CDR3 length is 15 residues. CDR3 sequence (DNA): TGCAGCTTAACTAGCGGGGCCCCCTCTGGGGAGACCCAGTACTTC. Translating gives CSLTSGAPSGETQYF.

About this clonotype: With a far larger clone one base away, a read error is the likely cause. The J gene is TRBJ2-7, the V gene TRBV3-1; 12 bases fit TRBD2. The CDR3 covers 14 residues. Germline CDR1 LGHDT, CDR2 YNNKEL (reference sequence). The CDR3 sequence: CANSPGLAGYEQYF. DNA for the CDR3: TGTGCCAACAGCCCGGGACTAGCGGGCTACGAGCAGTACTTC.

Here the CDR3 reads CAWRGPNHPTYEQYF. DNA for the CDR3: TGTGCCTGGAGGGGGCCTAATCATCCTACCTACGAGCAGTACTTC. The rearrangement joins TRBV30 to TRBJ2-7; tentatively, D is TRBD1 (5 bases). Trimming removed 3 bases from V and 2 bases from J, with 17 bases in between. Per the germline V gene, CDR1 is GTSNPN and CDR2 is SVGIG (reference sequence). CDR3 size: 15 residues.

This clonotype was recorded only once. The rearrangement joins TRBV5-4 to TRBJ2-5, with TRBD2 matching 7 bases. The CDR3 covers 14 residues. V trimming: 3 bases; J trimming: 11 bases; junction bases outside the gene matches: 13. Per the germline V gene, CDR1 is SGHNT and CDR2 is YYREEE (reference sequence). The CDR3 spells CASSSGTTLWEQYF. The CDR3 DNA reads TGTGCCAGCAGCTCCGGGACTACCCTCTGGGAGCAGTACTTC.

This clonotype was seen more than once but under ten times. The genes are TRBV20-1 and TRBJ2-5; D is uncertain. The V end was cut by 7 bases, the J end by 5 bases, with 11 bases between. CDR1 is DFQATT and CDR2 is SNEGSKA in the germline V gene (reference sequence). The CDR3 has 11 amino acids. CDR3 DNA sequence: TGCAGTGGAAAAACGACCGAGACCCAGTACTTC. It encodes CSGKTTETQYF.

The V call is TRBV7-6, the J call TRBJ2-7; TRBD2 matches 7 bases. CDR1 is SGHVS, CDR2 FNYEAQ, per germline. The V gene end was trimmed by 1 base and the J gene end by 6 bases; junction bases not matched to a gene: 9. The CDR3 sequence is 15 residues long. The CDR3 here is CASSLEGDRLAEQYF. The CDR3 DNA reads TGTGCCAGCAGCTTAGAAGGTGACCGACTAGCCGAGCAGTACTTC.

This clonotype showed up just a few times. The CDR3 coding sequence is TGTGCCAGCAGCCGCGTTCCGGGGTTAGGAAATGAGCAGTTCTTC. It translates to CASSRVPGLGNEQFF. This rearrangement joins TRBV3-1 to TRBJ2-1, with D perhaps TRBD2 (5 bases). V lost 4 bases, J lost 7 bases, and 17 bases lay in between. Germline assignment: CDR1 LGHDT and CDR2 YNNKEL (reference sequence). This CDR3 comprises 15 residues.

This clonotype was seen a single time. J is TRBJ2-5 and V is TRBV18; 9 bases match TRBD2. CDR1 is KGHSH, CDR2 LQKENI, per germline. The trim removed 2 bases at V and 4 bases at J, leaving 5 bases unmatched. The length of the CDR3 is 15 residues. CDR3 region: CASSPVGGRAETQYF. The CDR3 DNA follows: TGTGCCAGCTCACCAGTCGGCGGGAGGGCAGAGACCCAGTACTTC.

Only one count was recorded for this clonotype. One junction end disagrees with the germline gene, perhaps due to a read error. The rearrangement uses TRBV7-2 and TRBJ2-1; TRBD2 matches at 13 bases. CDR1 and CDR2 (germline): SGHTA, FQGNSA. The CDR3 loop spans 15 amino acids. The CDR3 is CAGSWTSGGRNEQFF. The CDR3, as DNA: TGTGCCGGCAGTTGGACTAGCGGGGGAAGGAATGAGCAGTTCTTC.

The chain couples TRBV10-3 to TRBJ2-3; 13 bases are shared with TRBD2. CDR3 length: 17 residues. The germline CDR1 and CDR2 sequences are ENHRY and SYGVKD. V was clipped by 9 bases and J by 0 bases; unmatched bases: 9. The DNA for the CDR3 is TGTGCCATACGGACTAGCGGGGGAGCCTCAAGCACAGATACGCAGTATTTT. Translation: CAIRTSGGASSTDTQYF.

The chain carries TRBV20-1 and TRBJ1-5; D perhaps matches TRBD1 (6 bases). The V end was cut by 0 bases, the J end by 6 bases, with 15 bases between. Germline V lookup: CDR1 DFQATT, CDR2 SNEGSKA (reference sequence). The CDR3 has 15 amino acids. The CDR3 DNA reads TGCAGTGCTAGAGATGGGTCAGGGGTGAGTCAGCCCCAGCATTTT. Protein product: CSARDGSGVSQPQHF.

The J gene is TRBJ2-2, the V gene TRBV10-2; 10 bases map to TRBD2. Germline values: CDR1 WSHSY, CDR2 SAAADI. The CDR3 is made up of 15 amino acids. V gave up 8 bases and J gave up 6 bases; unmatched junction bases: 9. The CDR3 spells CASGSSGSMAGELFF. CDR3 DNA sequence: TGCGCCAGCGGGTCTAGCGGGAGTATGGCCGGGGAGCTGTTTTTT.

This clonotype was seen more than once but under ten times. This chain uses TRBV10-3 with TRBJ2-1; TRBD1 agrees at 10 bases. CDR3 size: 15 residues. J was trimmed by 8 bases and V by 3 bases; bases with no gene match: 7. Germline values: CDR1 ENHRY, CDR2 SYGVKD. The CDR3 DNA follows: TGTGCCATCAGTGATATCGGACAGGGGGTGGATGAGCAGTTCTTC. Translation gives CAISDIGQGVDEQFF.

The chain joins TRBV6-1 to TRBJ2-3; D is uncertain. The germline gives CDR1 MNHNS, CDR2 SASEGT. This CDR3 is built from 13 residues. V was clipped by 6 bases and J by 7 bases, with 14 bases between them. CDR3 sequence reads: CASRPGQAYTQYF. The CDR3 DNA follows: TGTGCCAGCAGACCGGGCCAAGCATATACGCAGTATTTT.

This clonotype was picked up a small number of times. The gene calls are TRBV3-1 and TRBJ2-5; 10 bases agree with TRBD2. J gave up 5 bases and V 2 bases, and 5 bases lay outside the gene matches. The CDR3 sequence is 15 residues long. Germline lookup yields CDR1 LGHDT and CDR2 YNNKEL (reference sequence). CDR3 residues: CASSQPSGRGETQYF. DNA for the CDR3: TGTGCCAGCAGCCAACCTAGCGGGAGAGGGGAGACCCAGTACTTC.

J is TRBJ1-2 and V is TRBV20-1; weak D call: TRBD1 (5 bases). The germline V gene has CDR1 DFQATT and CDR2 SNEGSKA (reference sequence). There are 16 residues in the CDR3. V was trimmed by 0 bases and J by 7 bases, leaving 21 bases between them. The CDR3: CSARDPGGARPSGYTF. CDR3 nucleotide sequence: TGCAGTGCTAGAGATCCGGGAGGGGCCCGGCCAAGTGGCTACACCTTC.

About this clonotype itself: This may be a read error, as it is one base from a much larger clone. The chain couples TRBV28 to TRBJ2-7; D unclear. Germline V gives CDR1 MDHEN, CDR2 SYDVKM. This CDR3 region has 10 residues. The germline V and J ends were trimmed by 6 bases and 5 bases, with 5 bases remaining between them. Here the CDR3 DNA reads TGTGCCAGCAGCCGCCACGAGCAGTACTTC. This encodes CASSRHEQYF.

The genes are TRBV5-8 and TRBJ2-7; no clear D. This CDR3 has 14 amino acids. Germline CDR1 SGHTS, CDR2 YDEGEE. V dropped 0 bases and J dropped 5 bases, with 12 bases sitting between them. Here the CDR3 reads CASSLESGRNEQYF. DNA for the CDR3: TGTGCCAGCAGCTTGGAATCCGGCAGGAACGAGCAGTACTTC.

The chain employs TRBV7-2 and TRBJ2-7, with 10 bases aligning to TRBD2. This CDR3 comprises 17 residues. The ends lost 1 base at V and 0 bases at J; junction bases unmatched: 6. Per germline, CDR1 SGHTA and CDR2 FQGNSA. The CDR3 reads CASSLVSSGGLSYEQYF. Here the CDR3 DNA reads TGTGCCAGCAGCTTAGTCTCTAGCGGGGGCCTCTCCTACGAGCAGTACTTC. The complete variable domain, with remaining parts taken from reference TRBV7-2 and TRBJ2-7, reads GAGVSQSPSNKVTEKGKDVELRCDPISGHTALYWYRQSLGQGLEFLIYFQGNSAPDKSGLPSDRFSAERTGGSVSTLTIQRTQQEDSAVYLCASSLVSSGGLSYEQYFGPGTRLTVT.

The chain has TRBV29-1 and TRBJ1-2; the match to TRBD1 covers 8 bases. V trimming: 1 base; J trimming: 3 bases; junction bases outside the gene matches: 4. Per germline, CDR1 SQVTM and CDR2 ANQGSEA. This CDR3 comprises 14 residues. The CDR3 sequence is CSVEATGGDYGYTF. Written as DNA, the CDR3 is TGCAGCGTTGAAGCAACAGGGGGTGACTATGGCTACACCTTC.